These 14 T cell receptor beta chains share one sample of origin, sequenced in a study of T cell responses to AZD1222 COVID-19 vaccine. Assay used: immunoSEQ multiplex PCR; TCRdb lists only in-frame clones, some missing. The table has approximately 200,000 clones, 80% to 95% seen once. This sample comprised peripheral blood, obtained 28 days after the second AZD1222 dose. The receptors come from an adult who received the AZD1222 COVID-19 vaccine.

J is TRBJ1-2 and V is TRBV27; TRBD1 is a possible D gene (5 bases). The CDR3 extends over 14 amino acids. The ends were cut back, 2 bases at V and 8 bases at J, with 15 bases in the middle. Germline V gene sequence: CDR1 MNHEY, CDR2 SMNVEV (reference sequence). The chain's CDR3 is CASSLQQGFGGYTF. The CDR3 DNA sequence: TGTGCCAGCAGTTTACAGCAGGGTTTTGGGGGCTACACCTTC.

V gene TRBV19 combines with J gene TRBJ1-5; D may be TRBD1 (5 bases). Germline loops: CDR1 LNHDA, CDR2 SQIVND (reference sequence). CDR3 length equals 17 residues. Trimming removed 7 bases from V and 2 bases from J, with 21 bases in between. CDR3 bases: TGTGCCAGTACCTTAAAACGGGGCCGGGAAGGCAATCAGCCCCAGCATTTT. It encodes CASTLKRGREGNQPQHF.

The V and J genes are TRBV27 and TRBJ2-3; D is unresolved. The germline gives CDR1 MNHEY, CDR2 SMNVEV (reference sequence). V was cut by 6 bases and J by 2 bases, with 15 bases left in between. The CDR3 extends over 15 amino acids. As DNA, the CDR3 is TGTGCCAGCAGCCCCAAGAGCAGGATCACAGATACGCAGTATTTT. Residues: CASSPKSRITDTQYF.

The chain couples TRBV19 to TRBJ1-5; D gene unclear. V was trimmed by 7 bases and J by 0 bases, leaving 16 bases between them. This CDR3 is 16 amino acids long. From germline, CDR1 is LNHDA and CDR2 SQIVND (reference sequence). The CDR3 sequence: CASIGRAPDSNQPQHF. CDR3 DNA sequence: TGTGCCAGTATCGGCCGGGCTCCAGATAGCAATCAGCCCCAGCATTTT.

This chain connects TRBV3-1 (or the pseudogene TRBV3-2) to TRBJ2-5; the D gene could be TRBD1 or TRBD2 (5 bases each). The CDR3 contains 12 residues. Trimming shortened V by 6 bases and J by 5 bases, and 10 bases separated the two germline ends. The germline gives CDR1 LGHDT, CDR2 YNNKEL (reference sequence). The DNA for the CDR3 is TGTGCCAGCAGTGTGGGACCTGAGACCCAGTACTTC. Amino acid sequence: CASSVGPETQYF.

This sequence joins TRBV11-3 and TRBJ2-7; TRBD1 aligns across 7 bases. Germline values: CDR1 SGHNT, CDR2 YENEEA. V lost 5 bases and J lost 2; bases outside the gene matches: 6. The CDR3 is 14 amino acids. The CDR3 loop reads CASSTGQLTYEQYF. DNA of the CDR3: TGTGCCAGCAGCACGGGACAGCTAACCTACGAGCAGTACTTC.

This sequence joins TRBV9 and TRBJ1-3; the D gene is possibly TRBD1 (6 bases). The CDR3 has 15 amino acids. Germline V lookup: CDR1 SGDLS, CDR2 YYNGEE. V was trimmed by 3 bases and J by 3 bases, leaving 13 bases between them. The CDR3 here is CASSGTGLNGNTIYF. CDR3 nucleotides: TGTGCCAGCAGCGGTACAGGGCTGAATGGAAACACCATATATTTT.

This clone has a single count. The rearrangement uses TRBV28 and TRBJ1-5, with 12 bases lining up with TRBD1. This CDR3 is 15 amino acids long. Germline V gives CDR1 MDHEN, CDR2 SYDVKM. The V gene end was trimmed by 4 bases and the J gene end by 5 bases; junction bases not matched to a gene: 3. The CDR3 bases are TGTGCCAGCAGTTGGGGACAGGGGGCCCATCAGCCCCAGCATTTT. Protein sequence: CASSWGQGAHQPQHF.

Note on this clone: Compared with germline, one end of the junction differs, possibly owing to a read error. This chain uses TRBV30 with TRBJ1-4; TRBD1 matches at 7 bases. In germline, CDR1 is GTSNPN, CDR2 SVGIG (reference sequence). The CDR3 runs to 12 residues. Here the CDR3 DNA reads TGTGCCCGGAGGGGGCGCCGGGAAAAACTGTTTTTT. Its translation is CARRGRREKLFF. The complete variable domain, with remaining parts taken from reference TRBV30 and TRBJ1-4, reads SQTIHQWPATLVQPVGSPLSLECTVEGTSNPNLYWYRQAAGRGLQLLFYSVGIGQISSEVPQNLSASRPQDRQFILSSKKLLLSDSGFYLCARRGRREKLFFGSGTQLSVL.

The chain couples TRBV5-5 to TRBJ2-7; TRBD1 agrees at 8 bases. After removal of 1 base from V and 6 bases from J, the junction contained 6 bases not matched to a gene. The CDR3 totals 14 residues. Germline-derived CDR1 and CDR2 are SGHKS and YYEKEE (reference sequence). The CDR3 here is CASSLSGTGLEQYF. The CDR3 DNA reads as TGTGCCAGCAGCTTGTCGGGGACAGGCCTCGAGCAGTACTTC.

Only a few counts were recorded for this clone. This sequence joins TRBV3-1 (or the pseudogene TRBV3-2) and TRBJ1-2, with D maybe TRBD1 (6 bases). The CDR3 contains 14 residues. V lost 4 bases and J 7 bases, leaving 16 bases between the germline ends. From germline, CDR1 is LGHDT and CDR2 YNNKEL (reference sequence). DNA of the CDR3: TGTGCCAGCAGCCTGGGACAAGATCTGTCTGGCTACACCTTC. The encoded protein is CASSLGQDLSGYTF.

This chain links TRBV4-1 with TRBJ1-5; D unclear. CDR1 is MGHRA and CDR2 is YSYEKL in the germline V gene. CDR3 length equals 16 residues. Between the trimmed V and J ends, which lost 0 bases and 0 bases, there was a span of 9 bases. CDR3 coding DNA: TGCGCCAGCAGCCAAGAGTTCAGTTATAGCAATCAGCCCCAGCATTTT. Encoded protein: CASSQEFSYSNQPQHF.

Written as DNA, the CDR3 is TGTGCCAGCAGCACCCGGACAGGGGGCGAAGGGAAAAGCAATCAGCCCCAGCATTTT. It translates to CASSTRTGGEGKSNQPQHF. The chain joins TRBV9 to TRBJ1-5; 11 positions agree with TRBD1. V shed 4 bases and J 1 base; nucleotides not matched to a gene: 13. Germline lookup yields CDR1 SGDLS and CDR2 YYNGEE. The CDR3 length is 19 residues.

The chain has TRBV24-1 and TRBJ2-7, with 7 bases matching TRBD2. From germline, CDR1 is KGHDR and CDR2 SFDVKD. V was pared by 2 bases and J by 4 bases, with 13 bases of the junction left unmatched. This CDR3 spans 17 amino acids. The DNA for the CDR3 is TGTGCCACCAGTGATTCCGCGCCGACTAGCAAGCCTTACGAGCAGTACTTC. Its protein product is CATSDSAPTSKPYEQYF.